One and the same sample provided the 2 T cell receptor beta chains below, sequenced in a study of T-cell reconstitution after alpha-beta-depleted transplantation in children. During its preparation, the TCRbeta library received unique molecular identifiers. TCRdb fed the PCR reads into MiXCR, producing one record per CDR3 protein. Among fewer than 130,000 distinct CDR3 sequences listed, approximately 10% were seen once. Sequencing was performed on PBMCs from the stem cell graft donor, taken from the stem cell graft. These receptor sequences come from a human donor who donated a stem cell graft to a child with acute lymphoblastic leukemia.

The chain joins TRBV5-6 to TRBJ1-5; D gene unclear. Trimming took off 1 base at V and 9 bases at J, with 11 bases between the two ends. CDR3 length equals 13 residues. Germline lookup yields CDR1 SGHDT and CDR2 YYEEEE. Here the CDR3 reads CASSLSTSGPQHF. CDR3 sequence (DNA): TGTGCCAGCAGCTTGTCCACATCGGGGCCCCAGCATTTT.

This clonotype was observed at least ten times. The CDR3: CASSPTRGGGITDTQYF. CDR3 DNA: TGTGCCAGCAGTCCAACCCGCGGCGGCGGAATAACAGATACGCAGTATTTT. This rearrangement joins TRBV6-1 to TRBJ2-3; D gene ambiguous. V dropped 5 bases and J dropped 3 bases, with 21 bases sitting between them. Germline values: CDR1 MNHNS, CDR2 SASEGT. The CDR3 consists of 17 residues.